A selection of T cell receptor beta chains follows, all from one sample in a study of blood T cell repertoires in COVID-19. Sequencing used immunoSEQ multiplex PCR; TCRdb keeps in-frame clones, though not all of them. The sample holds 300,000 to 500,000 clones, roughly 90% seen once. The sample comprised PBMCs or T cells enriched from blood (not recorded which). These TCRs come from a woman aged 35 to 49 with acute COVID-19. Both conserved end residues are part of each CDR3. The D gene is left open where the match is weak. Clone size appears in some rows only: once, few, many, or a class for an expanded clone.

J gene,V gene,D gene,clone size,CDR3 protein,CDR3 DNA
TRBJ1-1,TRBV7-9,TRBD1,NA,CASSRLRDRKMNTEAFF,TGTGCCAGCAGCCGTCTCCGGGACAGAAAGATGAACACTGAAGCTTTCTTT
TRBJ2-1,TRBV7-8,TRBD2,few,CASSLVPSGVYNEQFF,TGTGCCAGCAGCTTAGTCCCTAGCGGGGTTTACAATGAGCAGTTCTTC
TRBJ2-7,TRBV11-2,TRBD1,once,CASSRQDRVNEQYF,TGTGCCAGCAGCCGACAAGACAGGGTCAACGAGCAGTACTTC
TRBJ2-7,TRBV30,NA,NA,CASTGSSYEQYF,TGTGCTTCGACGGGGAGCTCCTACGAGCAGTACTTC
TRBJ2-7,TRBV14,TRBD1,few,CASSRDRGYEQYF,TGTGCCAGCAGTCGAGACAGGGGCTACGAGCAGTACTTC
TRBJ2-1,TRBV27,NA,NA,CASSSTGRSGNEQFF,TGTGCCAGCAGTTCGACAGGGAGGTCCGGCAATGAGCAGTTCTTC
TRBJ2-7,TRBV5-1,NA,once,CASSLGAGEQYF,TGCGCCAGCAGTTTGGGGGCTGGCGAGCAGTACTTC
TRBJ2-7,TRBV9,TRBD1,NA,CASSLGQVNEQYF,TGTGCCAGCAGCTTAGGACAGGTTAACGAGCAGTACTTC
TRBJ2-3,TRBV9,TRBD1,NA,CASSVVGGADTQYF,TGTGCCAGCAGCGTAGTAGGGGGCGCAGATACGCAGTATTTT
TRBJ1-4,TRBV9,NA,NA,CASSVGHSNEKLFF,TGTGCCAGCAGCGTAGGACATAGTAATGAAAAACTGTTTTTT
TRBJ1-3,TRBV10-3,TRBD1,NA,CAIGNQGARGNTIYF,TGTGCCATCGGAAATCAGGGGGCGCGGGGAAACACCATATATTTT
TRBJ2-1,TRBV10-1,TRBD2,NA,CASSESGGGQNEQFF,TGCGCCAGCAGTGAGTCCGGGGGGGGCCAAAATGAGCAGTTCTTC
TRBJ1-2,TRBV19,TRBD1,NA,CASSIWDRLDYGYTF,TGTGCCAGTAGTATATGGGACAGGCTGGACTATGGCTACACCTTC
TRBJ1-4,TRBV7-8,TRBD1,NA,CASSVDRVNEKLFF,TGTGCCAGCAGTGTGGACAGGGTTAATGAAAAACTGTTTTTT
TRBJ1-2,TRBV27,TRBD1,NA,CASSLLRGLGYTF,TGTGCCAGCAGTTTGCTCAGGGGGCTTGGCTACACCTTC
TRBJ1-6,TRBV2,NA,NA,CASRLDIDNSPLHF,TGTGCCAGCAGGCTCGACATCGATAATTCACCCCTCCACTTT
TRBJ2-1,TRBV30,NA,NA,CASPDLAGEQFF,TGTGCCTCCCCGGACCTAGCTGGTGAGCAGTTCTTC
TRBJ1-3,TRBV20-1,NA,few,CSARFGNTIYF,TGCAGTGCCAGGTTTGGAAACACCATATATTTT
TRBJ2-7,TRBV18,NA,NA,CASSGGASYEQYF,TGTGCCAGCTCGGGGGGGGCCTCCTACGAGCAGTACTTC
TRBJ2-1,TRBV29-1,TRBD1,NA,CSVESPTGAWAEQFF,TGCAGCGTTGAATCGCCAACAGGGGCATGGGCTGAGCAGTTCTTC
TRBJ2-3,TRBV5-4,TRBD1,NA,CASSSRTGDTDTQYF,TGTGCCAGCAGCTCCCGGACAGGGGACACAGATACGCAGTATTTT
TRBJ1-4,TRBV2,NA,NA,CASRYQGTSNEKLFF,TGTGCCAGCAGGTATCAGGGAACAAGTAATGAAAAACTGTTTTTT
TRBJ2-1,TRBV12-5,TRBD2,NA,CASGPGLAGYNEQFF,TGTGCTAGTGGACCGGGACTAGCGGGGTACAATGAGCAGTTCTTC
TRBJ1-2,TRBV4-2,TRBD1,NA,CASTTGTESYGYTF,TGTGCCAGCACTACCGGGACAGAGTCTTATGGCTACACCTTC
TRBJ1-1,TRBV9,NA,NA,CASSGQMNTEAFF,TGTGCCAGCAGCGGACAGATGAACACTGAAGCTTTCTTT
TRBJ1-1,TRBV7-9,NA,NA,CASSLAGGEEAFF,TGTGCCAGCAGCTTAGCGGGAGGGGAAGAAGCTTTCTTT
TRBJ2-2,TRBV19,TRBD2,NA,CASSISGSGGSHTGELFF,TGTGCCAGTAGTATTTCGGGTAGCGGGGGGTCTCACACCGGGGAGCTGTTTTTT
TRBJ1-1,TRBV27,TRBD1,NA,CASSLLTGAEAFF,TGTGCCAGCAGTTTATTAACAGGGGCTGAAGCTTTCTTT
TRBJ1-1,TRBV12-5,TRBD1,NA,CASGVNRGLRTEAFF,TGTGCTAGTGGTGTAAACAGGGGGCTGCGCACTGAAGCTTTCTTT
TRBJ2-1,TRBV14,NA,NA,CASSQTGNEQFF,TGTGCCAGCAGCCAAACAGGGAATGAGCAGTTCTTC
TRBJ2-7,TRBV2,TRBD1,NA,CASSVGQGAPYEQYF,TGTGCCAGCAGTGTAGGACAGGGGGCTCCCTACGAGCAGTACTTC
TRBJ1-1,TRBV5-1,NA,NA,CASSLWRGGSTEAFF,TGCGCCAGCAGCTTGTGGAGGGGAGGGTCCACTGAAGCTTTCTTT
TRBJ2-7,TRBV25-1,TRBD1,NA,CASSEGRGIDYEQYF,TGTGCCAGCAGTGAAGGCAGGGGGATAGACTACGAGCAGTACTTC
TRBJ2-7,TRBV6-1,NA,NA,CASSELWDTQYF,TGTGCCAGCAGTGAACTTTGGGACACCCAGTACTTC
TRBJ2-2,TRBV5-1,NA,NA,CASSWSTSGTGELFF,TGCGCCAGCAGCTGGTCGACTAGTGGCACCGGGGAGCTGTTTTTT
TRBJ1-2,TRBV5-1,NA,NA,CASSLSRGEDGYTF,TGCGCCAGCAGCTTATCCAGGGGAGAGGATGGCTACACCTTC
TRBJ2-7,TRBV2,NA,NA,CASSDRTDYEQYF,TGTGCCAGCAGTGACCGGACAGATTACGAGCAGTACTTC
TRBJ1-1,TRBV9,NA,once,CASSVVPEGTEAFF,TGTGCCAGCAGCGTAGTTCCAGAGGGCACTGAAGCTTTCTTT
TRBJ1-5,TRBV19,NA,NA,CASSISDQPQHF,TGTGCCAGTAGTATTAGCGATCAGCCCCAGCATTTT
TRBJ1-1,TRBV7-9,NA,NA,CASSPGRRGTEAFF,TGTGCCAGCAGCCCGGGACGGCGGGGCACTGAAGCTTTCTTT
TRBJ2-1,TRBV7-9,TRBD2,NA,CASSPRRLAGLSYNEQFF,TGTGCCAGCAGCCCTCGAAGACTAGCGGGGTTGTCCTACAATGAGCAGTTCTTC
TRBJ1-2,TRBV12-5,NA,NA,CASGYGTLGGYGYTF,TGTGCTAGTGGTTATGGGACACTAGGTGGGTATGGCTACACCTTC
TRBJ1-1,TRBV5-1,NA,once,CASSLNSMNTEAFF,TGCGCCAGCAGCTTGAACTCAATGAACACTGAAGCTTTCTTT
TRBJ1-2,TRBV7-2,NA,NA,CASSLGTDYGYTF,TGTGCCAGCAGCTTAGGGACAGACTATGGCTACACCTTC
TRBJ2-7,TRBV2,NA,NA,CASSEWLRQGQYF,TGTGCCAGCAGTGAGTGGCTCCGTCAGGGGCAGTACTTC
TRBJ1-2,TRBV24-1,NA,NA,CATSDETGNYGYTF,TGTGCCACCAGTGACGAGACAGGCAACTATGGCTACACCTTC
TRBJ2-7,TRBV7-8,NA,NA,CASSFSPIDEGAYEQYF,TGTGCCAGCAGCTTTTCTCCCATCGACGAGGGAGCCTACGAGCAGTACTTC
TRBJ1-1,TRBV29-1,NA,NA,CSVVRDTEAFF,TGCAGCGTTGTACGGGACACTGAAGCTTTCTTT
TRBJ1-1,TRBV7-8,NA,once,CASSPRYGDTEAFF,TGTGCCAGCAGCCCGCGATACGGGGACACTGAAGCTTTCTTT
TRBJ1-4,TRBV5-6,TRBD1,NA,CASSFTGGDEKLFF,TGTGCCAGCAGCTTCACAGGGGGCGATGAAAAACTGTTTTTT
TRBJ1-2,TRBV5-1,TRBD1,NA,CASSREGQGIYGYTF,TGCGCCAGCAGCCGGGAAGGACAGGGTATATATGGCTACACCTTC
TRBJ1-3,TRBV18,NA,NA,CASSPLTGRAHSGNTIYF,TGTGCCAGCTCACCACTTACAGGGCGGGCACACTCTGGAAACACCATATATTTT
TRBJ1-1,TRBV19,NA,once,CASTVNTEAFF,TGTGCCAGTACCGTAAACACTGAAGCTTTCTTT
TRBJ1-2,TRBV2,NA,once,CASSETGNGYTF,TGTGCCAGCAGTGAAACGGGTAATGGCTACACCTTC
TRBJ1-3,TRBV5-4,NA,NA,CASSLLNRESSGNTIYF,TGTGCCAGCAGCTTACTGAACAGGGAAAGCTCTGGAAACACCATATATTTT
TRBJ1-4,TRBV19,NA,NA,CASSRTTNEKLFF,TGTGCCAGTTCCAGAACAACTAATGAAAAACTGTTTTTT
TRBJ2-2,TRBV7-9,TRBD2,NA,CASSQGTSGGTGELFF,TGTGCCAGCAGCCAAGGAACTAGCGGGGGAACGGGGGAGCTGTTTTTT
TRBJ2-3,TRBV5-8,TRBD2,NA,CASSLGLAGSTDTQYF,TGTGCCAGCAGCTTGGGACTAGCGGGGAGCACAGATACGCAGTATTTT
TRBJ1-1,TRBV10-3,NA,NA,CAISPTSGTEAFF,TGTGCCATCAGCCCTACTTCAGGGACTGAAGCTTTCTTT
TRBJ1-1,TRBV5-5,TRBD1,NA,CASSLIPGTGFSEAFF,TGTGCCAGCAGCTTGATCCCCGGGACAGGGTTCTCTGAAGCTTTCTTT